This T cell receptor beta chain was recovered during a study of T cells in Graves' hyperthyroidism and ophthalmopathy. The CDR3 loop spans 14 amino acids. From germline, CDR1 is SGHVS and CDR2 FNYEAQ. J lost 6 bases, V lost 5 bases, and 8 bases had no gene match. Using RNA transcripts as the source, TCR beta CDR3 regions were amplified. TCR CDR3 underwent first-round RT-PCR with the HTBI primer set. Each CDR3 protein is one row after TCRdb ran MiXCR on the multiplex PCR reads. The sample holds a few hundred thousand distinct CDR3 sequences, roughly 20% seen once. In its sample, this clonotype was seen many times.

This sequence joins TRBV7-6 and TRBJ2-7; TRBD1 matches at 9 bases. The receptor comes from a man aged 18 to 35 with Graves' hyperthyroidism. The sequencing sample was made of blood. The CDR3 region has the DNA TGTGCCAGCAGCCCCGGGACAGGGCGCGCCGAGCAGTACTTC. This gives the protein CASSPGTGRAEQYF.